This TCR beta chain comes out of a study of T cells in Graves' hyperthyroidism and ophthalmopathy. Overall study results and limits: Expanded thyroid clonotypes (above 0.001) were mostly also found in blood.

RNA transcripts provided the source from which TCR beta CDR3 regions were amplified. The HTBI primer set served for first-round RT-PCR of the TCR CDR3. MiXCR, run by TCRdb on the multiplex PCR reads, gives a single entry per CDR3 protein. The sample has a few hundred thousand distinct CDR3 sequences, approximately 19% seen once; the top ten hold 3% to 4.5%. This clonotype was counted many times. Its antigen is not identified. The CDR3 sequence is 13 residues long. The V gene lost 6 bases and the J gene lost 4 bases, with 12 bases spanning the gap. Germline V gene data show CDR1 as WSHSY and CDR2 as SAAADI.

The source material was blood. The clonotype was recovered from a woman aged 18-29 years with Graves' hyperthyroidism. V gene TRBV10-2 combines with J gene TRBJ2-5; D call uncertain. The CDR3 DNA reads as TGCGCCAGCAGGAGTATAGGTGGAGAGACCCAGTACTTC. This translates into CASRSIGGETQYF.